The rows below give T cell receptor beta chains drawn from one sample of a study of regulatory T cells in long-lasting Graves disease. TCRdb independently ran MiXCR on the multiplex PCR reads; one entry per CDR3 protein. In the table there are a few hundred thousand distinct CDR3 sequences, around 16% of which are singletons. The sequenced sample was peripheral blood mononuclear cells (PBMCs), obtained at new diagnosis, from a patient treated with antithyroid drugs. Receptors were obtained from a female donor with Graves disease. The CDR3 runs from the conserved cysteine through the conserved F or W. The D gene is left open where the match is weak. Rows may omit the clone size; those that give it use once, few, many or a size class.

>TRBJ2-3|TRBD2|TRBV11-2|17|many
TGTGCCAGCAGGGGATTGACTAGCGGGTATTCCACAGATACGCAGTATTTT
CASRGLTSGYSTDTQYF
>TRBJ2-1|NA|TRBV24-1|14|few
TGTGCCACCAGTGACCGGGACTTTTCCAATGAGCAGTTCTTC
CATSDRDFSNEQFF
>TRBJ1-1|TRBD1|TRBV12-3/TRBV12-4|12|many
TGTGCCAGCAGCTATGGACAGGGCGCCGCTTTCTTT
CASSYGQGAAFF
>TRBJ2-5|NA|TRBV11-3|14|many
TGTGCCAGCAGAAAGACAGGTTCAGCAGAGACCCAGTACTTC
CASRKTGSAETQYF
>TRBJ2-3|NA|TRBV5-1|16|many
TGCGCCAGCAGCTTGGTCTCCGGGGGCGGCACAGATACGCAGTATTTT
CASSLVSGGGTDTQYF
>TRBJ2-4|NA|TRBV29-1|13|few
TGCAGCGTCCGACAGCTAGCCAAAAACATTCAGTACTTC
CSVRQLAKNIQYF
>TRBJ2-2|TRBD2|TRBV7-2|17|many
TGTGCCAGCAGCTCCCAAATGGGACTAGCGTTTCCCGGGGAGCTGTTTTTT
CASSSQMGLAFPGELFF
>TRBJ2-3|TRBD2|TRBV20-1|15|many
TGCAGTGCTAGTTTTAGCGGGCTTAACACAGATACGCAGTATTTT
CSASFSGLNTDTQYF
>TRBJ1-4|NA|TRBV20-1|16|few
TGCAGTGCTAGAAGGGGCGATCCTAGAACTAATGAAAAACTGTTTTTT
CSARRGDPRTNEKLFF
>TRBJ1-1|TRBD1|TRBV20-1|13|many
TGCAGTGCTCCACCAGGGGGAGACCAATCGGCTTTCTTT
CSAPPGGDQSAFF
>TRBJ1-1|TRBD1|TRBV11-2|13|many
TGTGCCAGCAGCTTCCGGGACAGGGGGCAAGCTTTCTTT
CASSFRDRGQAFF
>TRBJ2-7|TRBD1|TRBV18|15|many
TGTGCCAGCTCACCAGGGACAGGGTCCCCCTACGAGCAGTACTTC
CASSPGTGSPYEQYF
>TRBJ2-5|NA|TRBV5-1|11|many
TGTGCCAGCAGCTTGTTCGGGGAAAAGTACTTC
CASSLFGEKYF
>TRBJ2-7|TRBD2|TRBV2|14|NA
TGTGCCAGCAAACTAGCGACAAGCTCCTACGAGCAGTACTTC
CASKLATSSYEQYF